This is a list of T cell receptor beta chains from one sample in a study of blood T cell repertoires in COVID-19. Some clones are missing from TCRdb's copy, which holds only in-frame ones; the method was immunoSEQ multiplex PCR. This table holds about 300,000 clones, around 87% found once. Sample: peripheral blood. Receptors were obtained from a man between 65 and 80 years old with acute or convalescent COVID-19. Each CDR3 is given with its conserved first and last residue. The D gene is left open where the match is weak. A clone size is listed for some rows: how often the clone was seen (once, few, many), or a class if it is expanded.

TRBJ2-5,NA,12,TRBV6-6,NA,CASSPSAETQYF,TGTGCCAGCAGTCCGAGTGCCGAGACCCAGTACTTC
TRBJ1-3,NA,15,TRBV28,NA,CASSPPGLAGNTIYF,TGTGCCAGCAGTCCCCCAGGGCTGGCTGGAAACACCATATATTTT
TRBJ1-5,NA,14,TRBV18,NA,CASSPAGMGQPQHF,TGTGCCAGCTCACCAGCGGGGATGGGTCAGCCCCAGCATTTT
TRBJ2-3,NA,12,TRBV9,NA,CASSQNTDTQYF,TGTGCCAGCAGCCAAAACACAGATACGCAGTATTTT
TRBJ1-4,NA,14,TRBV18,TRBD1,CASSPKTGREKLFF,TGTGCCAGCTCACCGAAGACAGGGAGGGAAAAACTGTTTTTT
TRBJ1-5,NA,16,TRBV28,NA,CASSAAGGARRQPQHF,TGTGCCAGCAGTGCCGCCGGCGGGGCGCGACGCCAGCCCCAGCATTTT
TRBJ1-2,NA,14,TRBV28,NA,CASSFTDFTYGYTF,TGTGCCAGCAGTTTTACGGACTTTACTTATGGCTACACCTTC
TRBJ2-1,NA,15,TRBV24-1,TRBD1,CATSDPFGTGDEQFF,TGTGCCACCAGTGATCCTTTTGGGACAGGGGATGAGCAGTTCTTC
TRBJ1-2,NA,15,TRBV7-9,NA,CASSSSRSGSYGYTF,TGTGCCAGCAGCTCCAGTCGGAGTGGGTCGTATGGCTACACCTTC
TRBJ2-1,NA,18,TRBV6-1,NA,CASSERGLGQGKFNEQFF,TGTGCCAGCAGTGAAAGGGGCCTCGGGCAGGGAAAGTTCAATGAGCAGTTCTTC
TRBJ1-1,NA,15,TRBV15,TRBD1,CATSRTIEGATEAFF,TGTGCCACCAGCAGGACGATCGAGGGGGCGACTGAAGCTTTCTTT
TRBJ2-2,NA,15,TRBV5-1,TRBD2,CASSLASGIVGELFF,TGCGCCAGCAGCTTGGCCAGCGGGATCGTCGGGGAGCTGTTTTTT
TRBJ2-7,NA,14,TRBV6-5,NA,CASSFRQGGFEQYF,TGTGCCAGCAGTTTTAGACAGGGAGGCTTCGAGCAGTACTTC
TRBJ2-1,NA,12,TRBV6-5,NA,CASTNSYNEQFF,TGTGCCAGCACCAACTCCTACAATGAGCAGTTCTTC
TRBJ2-1,NA,14,TRBV10-1,TRBD1,CASSAGGPNNEQFF,TGCGCCAGCAGTGCAGGGGGCCCCAACAATGAGCAGTTCTTC
TRBJ1-1,NA,15,TRBV5-1,NA,CASSFEGGIDTEAFF,TGCGCCAGCAGCTTCGAGGGTGGGATCGACACTGAAGCTTTCTTT
TRBJ2-3,NA,12,TRBV5-6,NA,CASSPDFNTQYF,TGTGCCAGCAGTCCGGACTTTAATACGCAGTATTTT
TRBJ1-2,NA,14,TRBV28,NA,CASSETGGLVGYTF,TGTGCCAGCAGTGAAACTGGAGGGTTAGTAGGCTACACCTTC
TRBJ2-1,NA,17,TRBV2,TRBD2,CASSPGSGGGSYNEQFF,TGTGCCAGCAGTCCAGGTAGTGGGGGGGGCTCCTACAATGAGCAGTTCTTC
TRBJ2-7,NA,14,TRBV28,NA,CASSSRHNTYEQYF,TGTGCCAGCAGTTCCCGACACAATACCTACGAGCAGTACTTC
TRBJ2-5,NA,16,TRBV24-1,NA,CATSDGQGGYQETQYF,TGTGCCACCAGTGATGGGCAGGGGGGCTACCAAGAGACCCAGTACTTC
TRBJ2-2,NA,15,TRBV4-3,NA,CASSQDLGATGELFF,TGCGCCAGCAGCCAAGATCTGGGGGCCACCGGGGAGCTGTTTTTT
TRBJ2-2,NA,13,TRBV2,NA,CATRQIVTGELFF,TGTGCCACTCGACAGATAGTCACCGGGGAGCTGTTTTTT
TRBJ2-3,once,16,TRBV9,NA,CASSVDSYGETDTQYF,TGTGCCAGCAGCGTAGATTCCTACGGGGAAACAGATACGCAGTATTTT
TRBJ2-4,NA,16,TRBV3-1/TRBV3-2,NA,CASSQNRYIAKNIQYF,TGTGCCAGCAGCCAAAACAGGTACATAGCCAAAAACATTCAGTACTTC
TRBJ2-1,NA,17,TRBV5-1,TRBD2,CASSLDALAGGRNEQFF,TGCGCCAGCAGCTTGGATGCCCTAGCGGGAGGAAGGAATGAGCAGTTCTTC
TRBJ1-2,NA,15,TRBV10-3,TRBD1,CAISDDRGANYGYTF,TGTGCCATCAGTGATGACAGGGGAGCCAACTATGGCTACACCTTC
TRBJ2-3,NA,16,TRBV9,NA,CASSYSGGGATDTQYF,TGTGCCAGCAGCTATTCTGGAGGGGGGGCGACAGATACGCAGTATTTT
TRBJ1-5,NA,15,TRBV5-1,TRBD1,CASSPGTGINQPQHF,TGCGCCAGCAGCCCCGGGACAGGGATCAATCAGCCCCAGCATTTT
TRBJ1-1,NA,15,TRBV7-9,NA,CASSLEGAIPAEAFF,TGTGCCAGCAGCTTAGAGGGAGCCATCCCCGCTGAAGCTTTCTTT
TRBJ1-5,NA,14,TRBV5-1,TRBD1,CASSTGQAHQPQHF,TGCGCCAGCAGCACAGGACAGGCCCATCAGCCCCAGCATTTT
TRBJ2-2,few,17,TRBV5-1,TRBD2,CASSADPGLASTGELFF,TGCGCCAGCAGCGCCGACCCGGGACTAGCCTCCACCGGGGAGCTGTTTTTT
TRBJ2-7,NA,14,TRBV4-3,TRBD1,CASSWRTGLYEQYF,TGCGCCAGCAGTTGGCGGACAGGGCTCTACGAGCAGTACTTC
TRBJ2-3,NA,15,TRBV28,NA,CASSRRGFGTDTQYF,TGTGCCAGCAGCCGCAGGGGTTTTGGCACAGATACGCAGTATTTT
TRBJ2-7,NA,17,TRBV7-9,NA,CASSQGGLREISYEQYF,TGTGCCAGCAGCCAAGGAGGACTGCGAGAAATCTCCTACGAGCAGTACTTC
TRBJ2-3,NA,15,TRBV19,NA,CASSIAAKAGDTQYF,TGTGCCAGTAGTATCGCGGCCAAGGCAGGGGATACGCAGTATTTT
TRBJ2-5,NA,13,TRBV19,NA,CASSGTGQETQYF,TGTGCCAGTAGTGGTACAGGCCAAGAGACCCAGTACTTC
TRBJ2-7,NA,13,TRBV5-1,TRBD1,CASSLDRAYEQYF,TGCGCCAGCAGCTTAGACAGGGCCTACGAGCAGTACTTC
TRBJ2-4,NA,17,TRBV27,NA,CASSPGTPSLAKNIQYF,TGTGCCAGCAGTCCCGGGACACCGAGCTTAGCCAAAAACATTCAGTACTTC
TRBJ2-3,NA,15,TRBV10-1,NA,CASSDTLSGTDTQYF,TGCGCCAGCAGTGATACCCTCAGTGGCACAGATACGCAGTATTTT
TRBJ2-2,NA,15,TRBV27,NA,CASSWGGVRTGELFF,TGTGCCAGCAGCTGGGGCGGCGTCCGAACCGGGGAGCTGTTTTTT
TRBJ1-4,NA,16,TRBV7-9,TRBD1,CASSLTRDSRSEKLFF,TGTGCCAGCAGCCTAACCCGGGACAGCAGGTCTGAAAAACTGTTTTTT
TRBJ1-1,NA,16,TRBV10-3,NA,CAISETPGAVNTEAFF,TGTGCCATCAGTGAAACCCCCGGAGCGGTGAACACTGAAGCTTTCTTT
TRBJ2-3,NA,16,TRBV6-5,TRBD2,CASSYSSGGGTDTQYF,TGTGCCAGCAGTTACTCGTCGGGGGGGGGCACAGATACGCAGTATTTT
TRBJ1-5,NA,16,TRBV30,TRBD1,CAWGYRGFESNQPQHF,TGTGCCTGGGGTTACAGGGGGTTCGAGAGCAATCAGCCCCAGCATTTT
TRBJ2-7,NA,14,TRBV3-1/TRBV3-2,NA,CASSRLQGSYEQYF,TGTGCCAGCAGTCGTTTACAGGGTTCCTACGAGCAGTACTTC
TRBJ2-5,NA,14,TRBV5-6,TRBD1,CASSWDSQQETQYF,TGTGCCAGCAGTTGGGACAGCCAACAAGAGACCCAGTACTTC
TRBJ1-2,NA,15,TRBV10-3,TRBD1,CAISGGQVENYGYTF,TGTGCCATCAGTGGGGGACAGGTCGAGAACTATGGCTACACCTTC
TRBJ2-7,once,13,TRBV4-1,NA,CASSQDRGAEQYF,TGCGCCAGCAGCCAAGATCGAGGTGCCGAGCAGTACTTC
TRBJ1-2,NA,14,TRBV5-1,NA,CASSSNGQSYGYTF,TGCGCCAGCAGCTCAAATGGACAGAGCTATGGCTACACCTTC
TRBJ2-1,few,15,TRBV5-1,NA,CASSLVAGIYNEQFF,TGCGCCAGCAGCTTGGTTGCAGGGATCTACAATGAGCAGTTCTTC
TRBJ1-1,NA,13,TRBV27,NA,CASSLNRNTEAFF,TGTGCCAGCAGTTTGAACAGGAACACTGAAGCTTTCTTT
TRBJ2-1,NA,12,TRBV19,NA,CASSSNYNEQFF,TGTGCCAGTAGTAGTAACTACAATGAGCAGTTCTTC
TRBJ1-1,NA,14,TRBV30,NA,CAWSLKSLNTEAFF,TGTGCCTGGAGTCTGAAGAGCTTGAACACTGAAGCTTTCTTT
TRBJ2-3,NA,19,TRBV6-2/TRBV6-3,TRBD2,CASSHPATSGDMFTDTQYF,TGTGCCAGCAGTCACCCAGCGACTAGCGGGGATATGTTCACAGATACGCAGTATTTT
TRBJ1-1,NA,14,TRBV28,TRBD1,CASTLMGQGEMSFF,TGTGCCAGCACCTTAATGGGACAGGGTGAAATGTCTTTCTTT
TRBJ1-2,NA,15,TRBV7-2,TRBD1,CASSRQGQLNYGYTF,TGTGCCAGCAGCAGACAGGGTCAATTAAACTATGGCTACACCTTC
TRBJ1-5,NA,14,TRBV28,NA,CATSGSPPHQPQHF,TGTGCCACCTCAGGTTCCCCGCCACATCAGCCCCAGCATTTT
TRBJ1-2,few,17,TRBV7-9,TRBD1,CASLPRDRVEGVYGYTF,TGTGCCAGCCTACCACGGGACAGGGTGGAGGGTGTCTATGGCTACACCTTC
TRBJ2-3,few,15,TRBV19,TRBD1,CASSIRGSYTDTQYF,TGTGCCAGTAGTATCAGGGGGTCATACACAGATACGCAGTATTTT